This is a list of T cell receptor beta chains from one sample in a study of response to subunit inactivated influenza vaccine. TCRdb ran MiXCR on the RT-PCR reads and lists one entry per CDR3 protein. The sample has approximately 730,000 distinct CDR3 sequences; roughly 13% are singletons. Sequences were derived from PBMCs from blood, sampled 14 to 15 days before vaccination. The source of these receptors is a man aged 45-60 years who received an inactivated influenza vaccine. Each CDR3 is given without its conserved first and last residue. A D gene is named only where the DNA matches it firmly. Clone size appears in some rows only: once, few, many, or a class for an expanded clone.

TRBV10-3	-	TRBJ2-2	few	AISEGVRGTGELF
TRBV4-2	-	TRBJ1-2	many	ASSQDDNYGYT
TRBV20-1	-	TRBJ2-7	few	SASGLADYEQY
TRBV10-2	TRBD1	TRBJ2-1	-	ASSESWDRFSNEQF
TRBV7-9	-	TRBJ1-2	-	ASSLAWFRGYT
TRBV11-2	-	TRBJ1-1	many	ASSLSEVMGTEAF
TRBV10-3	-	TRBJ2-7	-	AIGASEIYEQY
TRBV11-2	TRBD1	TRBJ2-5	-	ASSLNRGLMETQY
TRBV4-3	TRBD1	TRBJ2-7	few	ASSQGLRRTGGEQY
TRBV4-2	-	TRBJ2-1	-	ASSQGGAGEYNEQF
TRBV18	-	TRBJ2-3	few	ASSPPTKTDTQY